This TCR beta chain was observed in a study of T cell responses to AZD1222 COVID-19 vaccine. Study-wide results and caveats: Following two doses of AZD1222, Spike-specific TCR breadth and depth rose. Clonal diversity was possibly underestimated, and the donors were mostly white British, with more females. Spike as a whole was targeted by vaccine-associated CD4 TCRs, dominant at 160-218 and 743-854.

A word on this clone: Its specificity is unknown.

Germline V gene sequence: CDR1 GTSNPN, CDR2 SVGIG (reference sequence). CDR3 length: 14 residues. V was pared by 7 bases and J by 2 bases, with 6 bases of the junction left unmatched. Only in-frame clones appear in the TCRdb table, and some are missing; sequencing was by immunoSEQ multiplex PCR. The data show about 120,000 clones, roughly nine tenths seen once. This sequence joins TRBV30 and TRBJ2-1, with TRBD2 matching 9 bases. The sequences come from peripheral blood, collected on day 0 of AZD1222 vaccination. This clonotype was obtained from an adult in good health. The CDR3: CASRAGGTYNEQFF. As DNA, the CDR3 is TGTGCCTCTCGGGCGGGGGGGACCTACAATGAGCAGTTCTTC.